These 10 T cell receptor beta chains came from one sample sequenced in a study of shared clonotypes between healthy human individuals. Using immunoSEQ multiplex PCR, the repertoire was profiled, and TCRdb retains in-frame clones only, with some absent. The sample shows a few hundred thousand clones, approximately 97% of them seen only once. The sample consisted of naive CD4+ T cells sorted from blood. The subset denotes: CD45RA+ positively selected. These receptors were collected from a woman aged 25 to 39 in good health.

Note on this clone: The sample holds other DNA sequences that translate to the same CDR3. The CDR3 spells CASSPGQNTGELFF. Here the CDR3 DNA reads TGTGCCAGCTCACCGGGGCAGAACACCGGGGAGCTGTTTTTT. This rearrangement joins TRBV18 to TRBJ2-2; TRBD1 might be the D (5 bases). Looked up from germline, CDR1 is KGHSH and CDR2 is LQKENI. V gave up 3 bases and J gave up 1 base, with 6 bases separating them. CDR3 size: 14 residues.

The CDR3 spells CASSPDYNEQFF. CDR3 DNA: TGCGCCAGCAGCCCGGACTACAATGAGCAGTTCTTC. This rearrangement joins TRBV5-1 to TRBJ2-1; no clear D. Germline-derived CDR1 and CDR2 are SGHRS and YFSETQ. The CDR3 runs to 12 residues. Deletions cut 4 bases from V and 3 bases from J, with 5 bases between.

The chain has TRBV27 and TRBJ1-2, with D unresolved. Germline V gives CDR1 MNHEY, CDR2 SMNVEV (reference sequence). The V end lost 3 bases, the J end lost 4 bases, and 9 bases lay between the germline ends. The CDR3 is 13 residues long. CDR3 bases: TGTGCCAGCAGTTTTCGGTCGGGCTATGGCTACACCTTC. Residues: CASSFRSGYGYTF.

V usage is TRBV10-3 and J usage is TRBJ1-2; 9 bases are a match to TRBD1. This CDR3 is built from 14 residues. V lost 4 bases to trimming and J lost 6 bases; unmatched junction nucleotides: 6. Germline V CDR1 and CDR2: ENHRY, SYGVKD. The CDR3 region has the DNA TGTGCCATCAGTGCCTTGACAGGGGGTGATGGCTACACCTTC. Amino acids: CAISALTGGDGYTF.

V usage is TRBV7-8 and J usage is TRBJ2-7; 8 bases agree with TRBD2. Germline V lookup: CDR1 SGHVS, CDR2 FQNEAQ. The CDR3 is 14 residues long. V gave up 1 base and J gave up 7 bases; unmatched junction bases: 6. In nucleotides, the CDR3 is TGTGCCAGCAGCTTAGTGAGCGGGAGTAGTGAGCAGTACTTC. It codes for CASSLVSGSSEQYF.

The chain's CDR3 is CASSLKVSGTRDSYEQYF. The DNA for the CDR3 is TGTGCCAGCAGCCTTAAGGTCTCCGGGACAAGGGACTCCTACGAGCAGTACTTC. The chain links TRBV7-2 to TRBJ2-5, with D possibly matching TRBD1 (6 bases). The closer fit of TRBJ2-7 to the DNA end suggests the J call may be wrong. The CDR3 is 18 amino acids. Germline loops: CDR1 SGHTA, CDR2 FQGNSA.

The chain has TRBV28 and TRBJ1-2; 9 bases agree with TRBD1. The CDR3 loop spans 14 amino acids. The germline CDR1 and CDR2 sequences are MDHEN and SYDVKM. Trimming at V came to 5 bases and at J to 3 bases, leaving 4 bases not matched to a gene. CDR3 residues: CASSGDRDDYGYTF. In DNA, the CDR3 is TGTGCCAGCAGTGGGGACAGGGACGACTATGGCTACACCTTC.

The chain carries TRBV5-6 and TRBJ2-6; TRBD2 matches at 12 bases. The length of the CDR3 is 17 residues. The V and J ends lost 4 bases and 3 bases, in that order; junction bases with no gene match: 5. Germline loops: CDR1 SGHDT, CDR2 YYEEEE. The CDR3 nucleotides are TGTGCCAGCAGCCGACTAGCGGGAGCAGTTGGGGCCAACGTCCTGACTTTC. Translation: CASSRLAGAVGANVLTF.

The CDR3 DNA reads as TGCGCCAGCAGCCAAGATGGACTAGGAGAGTACTTC. Protein: CASSQDGLGEYF. The V call is TRBV4-1, the J call TRBJ2-5; TRBD2 matches 7 bases. V was clipped by 0 bases and J by 12 bases; unmatched bases: 4. CDR1 is MGHRA and CDR2 is YSYEKL in the germline V gene. The CDR3 spans 12 residues.

The chain uses TRBV9 and TRBJ2-6; 7 positions agree with TRBD1. After removal of 4 bases from V and 2 bases from J, the junction contained 6 bases not matched to a gene. The CDR3 has 16 amino acids. Germline loops: CDR1 SGDLS, CDR2 YYNGEE. The CDR3 DNA follows: TGTGCCAGCAGCCCACGACAGGGAACTGGGGCCAACGTCCTGACTTTC. It is translated as CASSPRQGTGANVLTF.